These 30 T cell receptor beta chains came from one sample sequenced in a study of CD8+ T cells in alopecia areata. RNA, once extracted, was reverse transcribed into cDNA for use as the sequencing template. Profiling relied on immunoSEQ multiplex PCR, and the TCRdb table lists in-frame clones only, not all of them. The repertoire consists of roughly 120,000 clones, none detected only once. Material: lesional skin. Receptor source: a C3H/HeJ mouse with alopecia areata. The mouse strain carries the MHC haplotype H2-k.

This clone was observed a handful of times. Mouse gene names and germline throughout. From the germline J gene comes the end of the CDR3, since the read stops 4 residues before it. The J gene is TRBJ2-3, the V gene TRBV13-3, with 8 bases identical to TRBD2. V lost 0 bases, J lost 2 bases, and 8 bases stayed unmatched. The CDR3 totals 17 residues. Germline V CDR1 and CDR2: NNHDY, SYVADS. Partial CDR3 DNA: TGTGCCAGCAGTGATGCAGGTGGGGGGGTGACTGCAGAA. This codes for CASSDAGGGVTAE. The CDR3 as a whole reads CASSDAGGGVTAETLYF.

This clone was observed at least ten times. The database protein in TCRdb disagrees with the DNA translation at residue 13; the sequence shown here was translated from the DNA. Gene names denote mouse genes. The CDR3 end is not reached by the read, which stops 3 residues before it; the germline J gene fills it in. The chain recombines TRBV13-3 with TRBJ1-3, with 9 nucleotides matching TRBD1. The CDR3 has 16 amino acids. Looked up from germline, CDR1 is NNHDY and CDR2 is SYVADS. V shed 4 bases and J 2 bases; nucleotides not matched to a gene: 7. The CDR3 DNA, read in part, is TGTGCCAGCAGTCCCGGGACAGGGTTGGCTGGAAATACG. Its protein is CASSPGTGLAGNT. The CDR3 in its entirety is CASSPGTGLAGNTLYF.

Comment on this clone: Any gene name here is a mouse gene name. The read halts 4 residues ahead of the CDR3 end, with the missing end drawn from the germline J gene. The rearrangement uses TRBV17 and TRBJ2-7; a weak D match, TRBD1 (5 bases). This CDR3 is built from 13 residues. The V gene's germline CDR1 is MNHDT and CDR2 YYDKIL. CDR3 region: CASSRRGVYEQYF. The part of the CDR3 DNA that was read is TGTGCTAGCAGTAGGAGAGGGGTTTAT. Filled out from reference TRBV17 and TRBJ2-7, the complete variable domain reads DTTVKQNPRYKLARVGKPVNLICSQTMNHDTMYWYQKKPNQAPKLLLFYYDKILNREADTFEKFQSSRPNNSFCSLYIGSAGLEYSAMYLCASSRRGVYEQYFGPGTRLTVL.

There are many counts of this clone. Genes and germline come from the mouse. The read halts 4 residues ahead of the CDR3 end, with the missing end drawn from the germline J gene. V and J are TRBV5 and TRBJ2-5; TRBD1 matches 8 bases. Germline V gene lookup returns CDR1 LGHNA and CDR2 YNLKQL (reference sequence). This CDR3 is 14 amino acids long. The CDR3 here is CASSQGTGRDTQYF. The covered CDR3 bases are TGTGCCAGCAGCCAAGGGACAGGGCGAGAC.

This clone has more than one count but fewer than ten. Mouse names are used for the genes. The read finishes 4 residues shy of the CDR3 end, and the germline J gene is used to complete it. The rearrangement joins TRBV5 to TRBJ2-7; 11 bases line up with TRBD2. Germline CDR1 is LGHNA and CDR2 is YNLKQL (reference sequence). CDR3 length equals 14 residues. The CDR3 sequence is CASSPGLGEYEQYF. CDR3 DNA, as far as it was read: TGTGCCAGCAGCCCGGGACTGGGGGAGTAT.

This clone was observed at least ten times. Gene names denote mouse genes. The read gets to within 4 residues of the CDR3 end, and the germline J gene fills in the rest. The chain couples TRBV13-1 to TRBJ2-7; 9 bases fit TRBD1. Germline CDR1 NSHNY, CDR2 SYGAGN. The CDR3 is 14 amino acids. J lost 2 bases, V lost 0 bases, and 0 bases had no gene match. The part of the CDR3 DNA that was read is TGTGCCAGCAGTGATGGGGACAGGGCCTAT. Translating it yields CASSDGDRAY. The CDR3 in full is CASSDGDRAYEQYF.

This clone has only a few counts. Gene names and germline match the mouse. The sequence runs out 4 residues before the end of the CDR3; the remainder is reconstructed from the germline J gene. The chain couples TRBV17 to TRBJ2-1; 7 positions agree with TRBD1. There are 15 residues in the CDR3. V was pared by 3 bases and J by 2 bases, with 4 bases of the junction left unmatched. Germline CDR1 and CDR2: MNHDT and YYDKIL. CDR3 DNA, as far as it was read: TGTGCTAGCAGTAGGGAAACAGGGGACTATGCT. Translating it yields CASSRETGDYA. The whole CDR3 sequence reads CASSRETGDYAEQFF.

This clone was seen many times. Mouse germline and gene names are used. With the read ending 4 residues before the CDR3 end, the germline J gene is used to fill in that end. This rearrangement joins TRBV13-3 to TRBJ2-1, with 9 bases fitting TRBD2. V dropped 4 bases and J dropped 3; count of bases not matched to a gene: 2. This CDR3 is built from 14 residues. The germline CDR1 and CDR2 sequences are NNHDY and SYVADS. The DNA read from the CDR3 is TGTGCCAGCAGTCTGGGGGGGTTCTATGCT. This translates into CASSLGGFYA. The entire CDR3 protein reads CASSLGGFYAEQFF.

This clone was picked up a small number of times. Each gene name is a mouse one. The read terminates 4 residues ahead of where the CDR3 ends, so the germline J gene completes it. This rearrangement joins TRBV13-1 to TRBJ2-1, with 9 bases matching TRBD2. This CDR3 has 14 amino acids. Germline CDR1 NSHNY, CDR2 SYGAGN. Partial CDR3 DNA: TGTGCCAGCAGTGATCTGGGGGGGAGCGCT. Protein: CASSDLGGSA. The complete CDR3 sequence is CASSDLGGSAEQFF.

Worth noting for this clone: Mouse gene names apply. Read data end 4 residues before the CDR3 end; the end is taken from the germline J gene. V gene TRBV13-3 combines with J gene TRBJ2-5; 11 bases are a match to TRBD2. The trim removed 3 bases at V and 2 bases at J, leaving 5 bases unmatched. The CDR3 spans 16 residues. Looked up from germline, CDR1 is NNHDY and CDR2 is SYVADS. The covered CDR3 bases are TGTGCCAGCAGTGGGACTGGGGGGTTGCGCCAAGAC. Its translation is CASSGTGGLRQD. The whole CDR3 is CASSGTGGLRQDTQYF.

In the case of this clone: At residue 10, the TCRdb amino acid sequence and the translated nucleotide sequence differ, so the protein here is the DNA translation. These gene names are mouse names. With the read ending 3 residues before the CDR3 end, the germline J gene is used to fill in that end. The chain carries TRBV13-3 and TRBJ1-6, with 7 nucleotides matching TRBD1. TRBJ1-6 is reported as an ORF; its role is uncertain. This CDR3 spans 13 amino acids. V lost 8 bases to trimming and J lost 7 bases; unmatched junction nucleotides: 6. Germline CDR1 reads NNHDY; CDR2 reads SYVADS. CDR3 DNA (partial): TGTGCCAGTAAGGCCAGGGGGAATTCGCCC. Amino acid sequence: CASKARGNSP. The entire CDR3 protein reads CASKARGNSPLYF.

To note about this clone: Gene names are the mouse ones. The read terminates 4 residues ahead of where the CDR3 ends, so the germline J gene completes it. This rearrangement joins TRBV1 to TRBJ2-7; tentative D call: TRBD2 (6 bases). The CDR3 extends over 13 amino acids. Between the trimmed V and J ends, which lost 3 bases and 3 bases, there was a span of 9 bases. Per the germline V gene, CDR1 is NSQYPW and CDR2 is LRSPGD (reference sequence). The CDR3 reads CTCSANWVYEQYF. The covered CDR3 bases are TGCACCTGCAGTGCCAACTGGGTCTAT. The entire variable domain, with the rest obtained from reference TRBV1 and TRBJ2-7, is as follows: VTLLEQNPRWRLVPRGQAVNLRCILKNSQYPWMSWYQQDLQKQLQWLFTLRSPGDKEVKSLPGADYLATRVTDTELRLQVANMSQGRTLYCTCSANWVYEQYFGPGTRLTVL.

This clone has just a few counts. Gene names and germline refer to mouse. The read terminates 4 residues before the CDR3 end, so the remaining end is supplied by the germline J gene. The chain employs TRBV13-3 and TRBJ2-7; 12 bases align to TRBD2. Germline V CDR1 and CDR2: NNHDY, SYVADS. This CDR3 contains 14 residues. V shed 5 bases and J 3 bases; nucleotides not matched to a gene: 3. The sequenced part of the CDR3 DNA is TGTGCCAGCAGCGAGGACTGGGGGGGCTAT. Amino acid sequence: CASSEDWGGY. The full CDR3 protein reads CASSEDWGGYEQYF.

As for this clone: These gene names are mouse names. Read sequence stops 4 residues before the CDR3 end, and the germline J gene provides the missing end. This chain joins TRBV13-3 and TRBJ1-2, with 10 positions matching TRBD1. The CDR3 covers 16 residues. Looked up from germline, CDR1 is NNHDY and CDR2 is SYVADS. The V and J ends lost 0 bases and 2 bases, in that order; junction bases with no gene match: 4. CDR3: CASSDATGQGNSDYTF. The CDR3 bases that were read are TGTGCCAGCAGTGATGCAACGGGACAGGGGAACTCC.

This clone was seen repeatedly, ten times or more. At residue 10, the TCRdb protein departs from the DNA translation, so the protein shown here was derived from the DNA itself. Genes and germline come from the mouse. The read terminates 3 residues ahead of where the CDR3 ends, so the germline J gene completes it. This chain links TRBV1 with TRBJ1-6, with D unresolved. TRBJ1-6 has ORF status, its function being uncertain. Trimming removed 3 bases from V and 6 bases from J, with 6 bases in between. CDR3 length: 13 residues. CDR1 and CDR2 from the germline V gene are NSQYPW and LRSPGD (reference sequence). The CDR3 reads CTCSAASNSPLYF. The CDR3 bases that were read are TGCACCTGCAGTGCGGCCAGTAATTCGCCC.

This clone showed up many times. Gene labels here are mouse ones. Here the CDR3 reads CASSYRGDTQYF. The sequenced CDR3 bases are TGTGCTAGCAGTTACAGGGGTGAC. The chain has TRBV17 and TRBJ2-5; 7 bases agree with TRBD1. The read comes to an end 4 residues before the CDR3 does, leaving the germline J gene to fill in the end. Germline values: CDR1 MNHDT, CDR2 YYDKIL. CDR3 length: 12 residues.

This clone was detected only a few times. The gene names given are mouse names. Read data end 4 residues before the CDR3 end; the end is taken from the germline J gene. The chain combines TRBV5 with TRBJ2-5; 9 bases are shared with TRBD2. CDR1 and CDR2 (germline): LGHNA, YNLKQL (reference sequence). V shed 0 bases, J shed 2 bases, and the junction held 3 bases outside the gene matches. This CDR3 region has 16 residues. The CDR3 sequence: CASSQETGGSQDTQYF. The DNA read from the CDR3 is TGTGCCAGCAGCCAAGAAACTGGGGGGTCCCAAGAC.

In this sample, this clone turned up a few times. The gene names given are mouse names. From the germline J gene comes the end of the CDR3, since the read stops 4 residues before it. This chain connects TRBV1 to TRBJ2-7, with D perhaps matching TRBD2 (6 bases). The germline gives CDR1 NSQYPW, CDR2 LRSPGD (reference sequence). CDR3 length: 14 amino acids. With 5 bases removed from V and 3 bases from J, the gap between germline ends came to 14 bases. The CDR3 spells CTCSTALGIYEQYF. The sequenced CDR3 bases are TGCACCTGCAGTACGGCCCTGGGGATCTAT.

In the case of this clone: The listed genes are named as in mouse. Read data end 4 residues before the CDR3 end; the end is taken from the germline J gene. The V and J genes are TRBV13-3 and TRBJ2-5, with 10 bases that match TRBD2. The CDR3 consists of 16 residues. The germline V gene has CDR1 NNHDY and CDR2 SYVADS. V lost 3 bases and J lost 0; bases outside the gene matches: 4. The CDR3 protein is CASSGDWGANQDTQYF. Partial CDR3 DNA: TGTGCCAGCAGTGGTGACTGGGGGGCCAACCAAGAC.

This clone was observed a few times. TCRdb lists a protein that is different at residue 8 from the translated DNA; the protein given here uses the DNA translation. The genes are named according to mouse. The read terminates 3 residues before the CDR3 end, so the remaining end is supplied by the germline J gene. This chain uses TRBV13-3 with TRBJ1-3; D is perhaps TRBD1 (6 bases). This CDR3 is 11 amino acids long. The V gene's germline CDR1 is NNHDY and CDR2 SYVADS. Trimming stripped 5 bases from V and 6 bases from J, with 6 bases between. The sequenced CDR3 bases are TGTGCCAGCAGGGGACAAAATACG. Translated, it gives CASRGQNT. In full, the CDR3 reads CASRGQNTLYF. Full variable domain (outside the CDR3, taken from reference TRBV13-3 and TRBJ1-3): EAAVTQSPRSKVAVTGGKVTLSCHQTNNHDYMYWYRQDTGHGLRLIHYSYVADSTEKGDIPDGYKASRPSQENFSLILELASLSQTAVYFCASRGQNTLYFGEGSRLIVV.

On this clone: The genes and germline here are from mouse. The sequenced fragment ends 4 residues before the CDR3 boundary, so the rest is inferred from the germline J gene. This chain connects TRBV13-3 to TRBJ2-3; 8 bases fit TRBD2. The V segment lost 9 bases and the J segment 3 bases; nucleotides outside the gene matches: 9. Germline V gives CDR1 NNHDY, CDR2 SYVADS. The CDR3 runs to 14 residues. Here the CDR3 reads CATEGGRGAETLYF. Incomplete CDR3 DNA: TGTGCCACAGAGGGGGGGCGAGGAGCAGAA.

In regard to this clone: Germline and genes here are mouse. CDR3 loop: CTCSADPGTANSDYTF. CDR3 DNA (partial): TGCACCTGCAGTGCAGATCCCGGGACAGCAAACTCC. The chain carries TRBV1 and TRBJ1-2, with 7 bases fitting TRBD1. Sequencing ends 4 residues short of the CDR3 end; the germline J gene provides the rest. V was pared by 0 bases and J by 0 bases, with 4 bases of the junction left unmatched. This CDR3 region has 16 residues. Per the germline V gene, CDR1 is NSQYPW and CDR2 is LRSPGD (reference sequence).

In this sample, this clone turned up a few times. The gene names given are mouse names. The read comes to an end 4 residues before the CDR3 does, leaving the germline J gene to fill in the end. This rearrangement joins TRBV13-3 to TRBJ1-1; D call uncertain. CDR3 size: 14 residues. Germline CDR1 and CDR2: NNHDY and SYVADS. V lost 3 bases and J lost 0, with 9 bases in between. CDR3 protein: CASSGPGPNTEVFF. The CDR3 DNA, read in part, is TGTGCCAGCAGTGGTCCAGGCCCAAACACA.

With respect to this clone: The genes and germline here are from mouse. The CDR3 end lies 4 residues beyond the end of the read and is filled in from the germline J gene. This sequence joins TRBV1 and TRBJ2-5; 8 bases align to TRBD1. Germline CDR1 is NSQYPW and CDR2 is LRSPGD (reference sequence). The V and J ends lost 4 bases and 0 bases, in that order; junction bases with no gene match: 6. The CDR3 is made up of 16 amino acids. The chain's CDR3 is CTCSGDRGRNQDTQYF. CDR3 DNA (partial): TGCACCTGCAGTGGAGACAGGGGCCGTAACCAAGAC.

A note on this clone: Gene and germline names: mouse. The read terminates 4 residues ahead of where the CDR3 ends, so the germline J gene completes it. This rearrangement joins TRBV1 to TRBJ2-3; D unresolved. The CDR3 has 15 amino acids. Trimming shortened V by 3 bases and J by 0 bases, and 10 bases separated the two germline ends. Germline V gives CDR1 NSQYPW, CDR2 LRSPGD (reference sequence). The DNA read from the CDR3 is TGCACCTGCAGTGCGACAAAACCTAGTGCAGAA. This gives the protein CTCSATKPSAE. The entire CDR3 is CTCSATKPSAETLYF.

There are a few counts of this clone. The gene symbols are mouse symbols. From the germline J gene comes the end of the CDR3, since the read stops 4 residues before it. V gene TRBV13-3 combines with J gene TRBJ2-3; a possible D gene is TRBD1 (6 bases). Looked up from germline, CDR1 is NNHDY and CDR2 is SYVADS. The CDR3 length is 13 residues. The germline V and J ends were trimmed by 5 bases and 3 bases, with 10 bases remaining between them. This CDR3 is CASRHDRAETLYF. CDR3 DNA (partial): TGTGCCAGCAGACACGACAGGGCAGAA.

This clone was seen a few times. Gene names follow the mouse nomenclature. The read halts 4 residues ahead of the CDR3 end, with the missing end drawn from the germline J gene. The rearrangement links TRBV1 to TRBJ1-1, with TRBD1 identical over 9 bases. After removal of 3 bases from V and 4 bases from J, the junction contained 9 bases not matched to a gene. The germline V gene encodes CDR1 NSQYPW and CDR2 LRSPGD (reference sequence). The CDR3 is made up of 16 amino acids. CDR3: CTCSARQGGPGTEVFF. Incomplete CDR3 DNA: TGCACCTGCAGTGCCCGACAGGGGGGTCCGGGCACA.

Points on this clone: Mouse gene names apply. The read stops 4 residues short of the end of the CDR3; the missing end is completed from the germline J gene. The rearrangement joins TRBV13-3 to TRBJ1-4; TRBD1 agrees at 9 bases. The V gene's germline CDR1 is NNHDY and CDR2 SYVADS. V was pared by 4 bases and J by 6 bases, with 7 bases of the junction left unmatched. The CDR3 extends over 15 amino acids. CDR3: CASSNRDRVDERLFF. The part of the CDR3 DNA that was read is TGTGCCAGCAGTAACCGGGACAGGGTGGACGAA.

Concerning this clone itself: All gene names here are mouse names. This CDR3 reads CTCSRDRDNYAEQFF. The CDR3 DNA, read in part, is TGCACCTGCAGCCGGGACAGGGATAACTATGCT. This chain connects TRBV1 to TRBJ2-1; TRBD1 aligns across 9 bases. The CDR3 is cut off 4 residues early in the read; its end comes from the germline J gene. Germline trimming cut 6 bases from V and 0 bases from J; bases unmatched to any gene: 3. CDR1 NSQYPW and CDR2 LRSPGD come from the germline V gene (reference sequence). The CDR3 runs to 15 residues.

Ten or more counts support this clone. Germline and genes here are mouse. The CDR3 end falls 4 residues outside the read, so it is completed with the germline J gene. The V call is TRBV13-3, the J call TRBJ2-1; D is undetermined. Germline V CDR1 and CDR2: NNHDY, SYVADS. V dropped 3 bases and J dropped 3 bases, with 10 bases sitting between them. This CDR3 is built from 14 residues. The sequenced part of the CDR3 DNA is TGTGCCAGCAGTGGGTCAGGTGGCTATGCT. The encoded protein is CASSGSGGYA. The entire CDR3 protein is CASSGSGGYAEQFF.